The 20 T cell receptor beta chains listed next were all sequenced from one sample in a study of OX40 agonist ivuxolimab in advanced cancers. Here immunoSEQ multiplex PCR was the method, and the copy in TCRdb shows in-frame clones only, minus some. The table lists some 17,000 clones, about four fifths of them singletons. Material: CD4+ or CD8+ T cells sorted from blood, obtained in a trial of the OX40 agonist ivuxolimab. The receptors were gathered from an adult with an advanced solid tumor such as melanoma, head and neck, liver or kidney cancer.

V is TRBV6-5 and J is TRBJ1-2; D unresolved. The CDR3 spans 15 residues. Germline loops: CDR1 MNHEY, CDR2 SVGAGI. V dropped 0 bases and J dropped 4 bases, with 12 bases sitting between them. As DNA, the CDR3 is TGTGCCAGCAGTTACTCGGGCAGCGACTCCTATGGCTACACCTTC. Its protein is CASSYSGSDSYGYTF.

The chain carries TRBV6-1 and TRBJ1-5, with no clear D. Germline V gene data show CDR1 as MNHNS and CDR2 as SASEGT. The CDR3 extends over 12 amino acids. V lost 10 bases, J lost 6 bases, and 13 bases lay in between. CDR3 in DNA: TGTGCCACCGGACGGGGTGGTCAGCCCCAGCATTTT. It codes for CATGRGGQPQHF.

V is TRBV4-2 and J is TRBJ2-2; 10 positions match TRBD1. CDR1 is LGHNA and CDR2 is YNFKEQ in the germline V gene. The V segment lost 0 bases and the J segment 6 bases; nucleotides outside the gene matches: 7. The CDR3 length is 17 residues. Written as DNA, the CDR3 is TGTGCCAGCAGCCAAGATAGGTGGGGGACAGGGGCCGGGGAGCTGTTTTTT. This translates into CASSQDRWGTGAGELFF.

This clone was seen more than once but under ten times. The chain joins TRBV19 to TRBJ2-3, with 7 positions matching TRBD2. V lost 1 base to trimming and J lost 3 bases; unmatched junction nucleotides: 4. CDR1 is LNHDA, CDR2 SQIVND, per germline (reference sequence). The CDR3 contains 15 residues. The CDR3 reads CASSIAGRETDTQYF. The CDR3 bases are TGTGCCAGTAGTATAGCGGGGCGGGAGACAGATACGCAGTATTTT.

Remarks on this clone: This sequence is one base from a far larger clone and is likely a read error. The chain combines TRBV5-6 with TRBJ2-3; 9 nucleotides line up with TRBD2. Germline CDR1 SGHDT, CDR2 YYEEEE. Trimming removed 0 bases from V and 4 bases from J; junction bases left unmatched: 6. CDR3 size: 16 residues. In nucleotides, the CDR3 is TGTGCCAGCAGCTTGGAAGCTAGCGGGAACGCAGATACGCAGTATTTT. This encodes CASSLEASGNADTQYF.

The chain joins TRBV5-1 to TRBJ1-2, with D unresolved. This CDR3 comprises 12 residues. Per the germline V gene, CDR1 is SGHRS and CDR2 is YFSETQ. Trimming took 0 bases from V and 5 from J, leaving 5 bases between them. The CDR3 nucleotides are TGCGCCAGCAGCTTGGACAGTTATGGCTACACCTTC. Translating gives CASSLDSYGYTF.

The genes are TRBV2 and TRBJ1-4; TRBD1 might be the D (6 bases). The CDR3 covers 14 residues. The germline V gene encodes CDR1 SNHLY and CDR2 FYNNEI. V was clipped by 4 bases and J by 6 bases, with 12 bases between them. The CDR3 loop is CASSADRIYEKLFF. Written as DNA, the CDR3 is TGTGCCAGCAGTGCTGACAGGATCTATGAAAAACTGTTTTTT.

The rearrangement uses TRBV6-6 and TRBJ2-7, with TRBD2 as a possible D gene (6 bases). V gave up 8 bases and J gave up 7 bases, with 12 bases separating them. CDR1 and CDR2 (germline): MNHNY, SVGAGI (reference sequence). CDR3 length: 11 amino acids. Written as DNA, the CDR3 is TGTGCCAGCTACTGGGCGGGGGAGCAGTACTTC. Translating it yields CASYWAGEQYF.

CDR3 sequence reads: CASSPRDGTTNEKLFF. CDR3 bases: TGTGCCAGCAGCCCTCGGGACGGAACAACTAATGAAAAACTGTTTTTT. V usage is TRBV7-9 and J usage is TRBJ1-4; possibly TRBD1 for D (5 bases). The germline V and J ends were trimmed by 5 bases and 0 bases, with 13 bases remaining between them. Germline CDR1 SEHNR, CDR2 FQNEAQ (reference sequence). The CDR3 extends over 16 amino acids.

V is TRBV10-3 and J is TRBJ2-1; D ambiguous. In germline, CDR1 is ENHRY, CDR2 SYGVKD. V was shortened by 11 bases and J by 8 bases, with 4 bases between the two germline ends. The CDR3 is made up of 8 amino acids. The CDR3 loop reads CAPDEQFF. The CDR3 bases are TGTGCCCCCGATGAGCAGTTCTTC.

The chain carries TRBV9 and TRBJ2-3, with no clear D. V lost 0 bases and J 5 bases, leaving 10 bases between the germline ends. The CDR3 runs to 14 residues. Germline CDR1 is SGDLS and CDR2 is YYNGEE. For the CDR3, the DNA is TGTGCCAGCAGCGTAGCTTTTGGGCAAGATACGCAGTATTTT. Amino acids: CASSVAFGQDTQYF. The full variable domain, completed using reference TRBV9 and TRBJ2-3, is DSGVTQTPKHLITATGQRVTLRCSPRSGDLSVYWYQQSLDQGLQFLIQYYNGEERAKGNILERFSAQQFPDLHSELNLSSLELGDSALYFCASSVAFGQDTQYFGPGTRLTVL.

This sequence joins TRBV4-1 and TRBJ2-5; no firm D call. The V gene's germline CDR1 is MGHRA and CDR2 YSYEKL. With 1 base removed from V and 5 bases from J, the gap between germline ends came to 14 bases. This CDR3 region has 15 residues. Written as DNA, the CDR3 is TGCGCCAGCAGCCAAGCCCCCGACCGGACGGAGACCCAGTACTTC. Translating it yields CASSQAPDRTETQYF.

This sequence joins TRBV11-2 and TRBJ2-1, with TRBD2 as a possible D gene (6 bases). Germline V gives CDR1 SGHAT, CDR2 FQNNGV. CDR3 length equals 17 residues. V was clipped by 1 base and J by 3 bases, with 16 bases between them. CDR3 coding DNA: TGTGCCAGCAGCTTAGGGTGGCGGCGGGAAGACTACAATGAGCAGTTCTTC. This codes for CASSLGWRREDYNEQFF.

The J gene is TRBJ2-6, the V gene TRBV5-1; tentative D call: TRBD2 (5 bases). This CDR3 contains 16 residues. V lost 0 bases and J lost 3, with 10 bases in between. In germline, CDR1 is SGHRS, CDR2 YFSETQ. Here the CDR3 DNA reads TGCGCCAGCAGCTTGGAGGGAGCTTTTGGGGCCAACGTCCTGACTTTC. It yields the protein CASSLEGAFGANVLTF.

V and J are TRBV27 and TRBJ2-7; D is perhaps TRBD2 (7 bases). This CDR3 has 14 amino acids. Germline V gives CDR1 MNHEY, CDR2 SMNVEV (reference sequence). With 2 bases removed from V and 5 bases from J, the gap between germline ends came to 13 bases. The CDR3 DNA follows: TGTGCCAGCAGTTTAATGGCGGGGGCTCACGAGCAGTACTTC. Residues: CASSLMAGAHEQYF.

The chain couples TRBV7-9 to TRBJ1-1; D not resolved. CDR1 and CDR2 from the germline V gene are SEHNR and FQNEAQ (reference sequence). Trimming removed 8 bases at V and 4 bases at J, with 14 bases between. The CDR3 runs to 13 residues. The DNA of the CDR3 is TGTGCCAGCGCACGGACCACCAGCACTGAAGCTTTCTTT. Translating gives CASARTTSTEAFF.

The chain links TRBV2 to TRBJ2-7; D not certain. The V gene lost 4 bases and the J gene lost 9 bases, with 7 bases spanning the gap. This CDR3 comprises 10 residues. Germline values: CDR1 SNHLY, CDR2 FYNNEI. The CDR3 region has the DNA TGTGCCAGCAGTGGCGTATCGCAGTACTTC. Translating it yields CASSGVSQYF. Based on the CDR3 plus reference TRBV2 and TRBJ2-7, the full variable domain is EPEVTQTPSHQVTQMGQEVILRCVPISNHLYFYWYRQILGQKVEFLVSFYNNEISEKSEIFDDQFSVERPDGSNFTLKIRSTKLEDSAMYFCASSGVSQYFGPGTRLTVT.

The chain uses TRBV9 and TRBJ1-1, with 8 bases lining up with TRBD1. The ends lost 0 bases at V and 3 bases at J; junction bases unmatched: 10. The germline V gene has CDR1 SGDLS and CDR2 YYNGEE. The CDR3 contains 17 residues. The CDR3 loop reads CASSVVAGGAGDTEAFF. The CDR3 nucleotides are TGTGCCAGCAGCGTAGTGGCAGGGGGCGCGGGCGACACTGAAGCTTTCTTT.

Here the CDR3 DNA reads TGTGCCAGCAGTTCTGGACAGGGTGGCAATGAGCAGTTCTTC. Translation: CASSSGQGGNEQFF. The gene calls are TRBV11-2 and TRBJ2-1; 8 bases match TRBD1. CDR3 length: 14 amino acids. Trimming at V came to 6 bases and at J to 6 bases, leaving 7 bases not matched to a gene. Germline lookup yields CDR1 SGHAT and CDR2 FQNNGV.

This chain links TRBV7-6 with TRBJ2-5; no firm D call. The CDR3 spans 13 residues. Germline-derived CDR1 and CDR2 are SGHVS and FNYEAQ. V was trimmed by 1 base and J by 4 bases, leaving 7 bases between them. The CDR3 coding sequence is TGTGCCAGCAGCTTAGTACTGGGAGAGACCCAGTACTTC. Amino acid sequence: CASSLVLGETQYF.